This TCR beta chain was sequenced during a study of cytotoxic CD8 clonotypes in ibrutinib-treated CLL. V gave up 5 bases and J gave up 6 bases, with 15 bases separating them. The CDR3 totals 14 residues. Looked up from germline, CDR1 is MNHNY and CDR2 is SVGAGI (reference sequence). Sequencing used immunoSEQ multiplex PCR; TCRdb keeps in-frame clones, though not all of them. The sample yields 100,000 or so clones, about 58% seen once. The sequences come from PBMCs, collected after 24 months of ibrutinib treatment. This rearrangement joins TRBV6-6 to TRBJ2-3; D not resolved. This receptor was taken from a human donor with chronic lymphocytic leukemia. This CDR3 reads CASSRTSLSDTQYF. DNA of the CDR3: TGTGCCAGCAGTCGTACGTCTTTGTCTGATACGCAGTATTTT.